This T cell receptor beta chain came from a study of blood T cell repertoires in COVID-19. Across the whole study: Nucleic acid was either cDNA or gDNA, and it came from T cells, B-cell-depleted T cells, or PBMCs.

This clone was counted between two and nine times. The CDR3 contains 14 residues. V was trimmed by 4 bases and J by 7 bases, leaving 16 bases between them. Germline-derived CDR1 and CDR2 are ENHRY and SYGVKD. Original processing notes: Cell counts per sample came from amplifying reference gene primers. Profiling relied on immunoSEQ multiplex PCR, and the TCRdb table lists in-frame clones only, not all of them. The D gene and trimming were derived from the DNA, and the V and J assignments and clone size from that table. This table holds about 130,000 clones, approximately 80% found once. Material: peripheral blood. The chain recombines TRBV10-3 with TRBJ1-1, with a possible D match to TRBD1 (5 bases). The TCR was taken from a woman in her forties or fifties with acute or convalescent COVID-19. The CDR3 protein is CAISGGAPSNEAFF. DNA of the CDR3: TGTGCCATCAGTGGTGGGGCACCGTCCAATGAAGCTTTCTTT.